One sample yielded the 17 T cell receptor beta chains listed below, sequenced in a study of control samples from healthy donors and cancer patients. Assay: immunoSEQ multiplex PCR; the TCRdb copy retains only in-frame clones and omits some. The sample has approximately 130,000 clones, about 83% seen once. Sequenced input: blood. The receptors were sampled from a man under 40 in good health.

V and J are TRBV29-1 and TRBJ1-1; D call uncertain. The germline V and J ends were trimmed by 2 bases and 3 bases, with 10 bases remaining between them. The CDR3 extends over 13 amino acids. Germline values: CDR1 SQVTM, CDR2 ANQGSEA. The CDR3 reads CSVERTQDTEAFF. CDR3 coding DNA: TGCAGCGTTGAACGGACCCAAGACACTGAAGCTTTCTTT.

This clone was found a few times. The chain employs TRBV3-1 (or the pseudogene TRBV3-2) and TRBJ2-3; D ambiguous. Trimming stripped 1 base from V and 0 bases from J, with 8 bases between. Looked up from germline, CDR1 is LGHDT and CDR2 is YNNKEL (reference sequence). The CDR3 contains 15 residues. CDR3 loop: CASSQGYTSTDTQYF. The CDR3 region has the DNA TGTGCCAGCAGCCAAGGATATACGAGCACAGATACGCAGTATTTT.

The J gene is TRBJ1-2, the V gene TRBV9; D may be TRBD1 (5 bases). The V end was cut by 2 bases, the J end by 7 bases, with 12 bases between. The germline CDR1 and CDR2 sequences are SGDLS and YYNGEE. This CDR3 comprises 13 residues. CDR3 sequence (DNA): TGTGCCAGCAGCGTTCCGGGACTCTGTGGCTACACCTTC. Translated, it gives CASSVPGLCGYTF.

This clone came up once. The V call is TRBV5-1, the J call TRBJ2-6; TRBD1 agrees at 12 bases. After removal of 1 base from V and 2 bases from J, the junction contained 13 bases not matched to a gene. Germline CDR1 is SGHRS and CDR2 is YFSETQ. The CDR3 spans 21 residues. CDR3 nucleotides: TGCGCCAGCAGCTTGAAGGCCACTCCCGGGACAGGGGGCGCTGGGGCCAACGTCCTGACTTTC. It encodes CASSLKATPGTGGAGANVLTF.

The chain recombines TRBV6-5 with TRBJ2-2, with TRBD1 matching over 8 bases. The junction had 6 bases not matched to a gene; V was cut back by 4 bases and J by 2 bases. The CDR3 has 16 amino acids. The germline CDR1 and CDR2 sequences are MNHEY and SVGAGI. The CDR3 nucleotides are TGTGCCAGCAGTTCCGCCTCAGGGGGCAACACCGGGGAGCTGTTTTTT. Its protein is CASSSASGGNTGELFF.

The CDR3 region is CASSISHYTEAFF. The CDR3 region has the DNA TGTGCCAGTAGTATTTCCCATTACACTGAAGCTTTCTTT. The J gene is TRBJ1-1, the V gene TRBV19; D remains ambiguous. The CDR3 consists of 13 residues. Deletions cut 3 bases from V and 3 bases from J, with 8 bases between. Germline V CDR1 and CDR2: LNHDA, SQIVND (reference sequence).

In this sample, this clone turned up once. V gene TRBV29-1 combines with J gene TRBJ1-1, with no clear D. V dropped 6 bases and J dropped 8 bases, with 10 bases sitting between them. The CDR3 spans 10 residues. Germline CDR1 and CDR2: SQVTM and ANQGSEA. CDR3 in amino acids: CSVQSAEAFF. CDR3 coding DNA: TGCAGCGTACAGTCTGCCGAAGCTTTCTTT.

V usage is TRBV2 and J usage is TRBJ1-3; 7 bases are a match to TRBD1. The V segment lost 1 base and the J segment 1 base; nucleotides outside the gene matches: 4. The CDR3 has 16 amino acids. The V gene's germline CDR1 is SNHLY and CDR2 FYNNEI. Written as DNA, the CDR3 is TGTGCCAGCAGTGAAGGTGCGACAGGGTCTGGAAACACCATATATTTT. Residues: CASSEGATGSGNTIYF.

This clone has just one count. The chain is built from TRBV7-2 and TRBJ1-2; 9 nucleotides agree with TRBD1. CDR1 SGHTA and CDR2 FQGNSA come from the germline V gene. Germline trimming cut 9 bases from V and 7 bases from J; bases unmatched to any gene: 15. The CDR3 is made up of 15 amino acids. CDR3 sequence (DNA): TGTGCCAGTATCCTCAATGGACAGGGGTGGGCTGGCTACACCTTC. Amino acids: CASILNGQGWAGYTF.

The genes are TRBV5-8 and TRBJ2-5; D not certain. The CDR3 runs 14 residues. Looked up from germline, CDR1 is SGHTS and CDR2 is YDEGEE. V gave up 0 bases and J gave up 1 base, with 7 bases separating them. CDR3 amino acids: CASSLGHFQETQYF. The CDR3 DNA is TGTGCCAGCAGCTTGGGTCACTTCCAAGAGACCCAGTACTTC.

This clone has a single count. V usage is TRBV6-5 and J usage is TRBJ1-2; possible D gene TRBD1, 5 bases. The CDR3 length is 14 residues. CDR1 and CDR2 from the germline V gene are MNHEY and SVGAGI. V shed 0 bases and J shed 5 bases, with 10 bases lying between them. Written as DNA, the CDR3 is TGTGCCAGCAGTTACTCACAGGATCTATATGGCTACACCTTC. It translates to CASSYSQDLYGYTF.

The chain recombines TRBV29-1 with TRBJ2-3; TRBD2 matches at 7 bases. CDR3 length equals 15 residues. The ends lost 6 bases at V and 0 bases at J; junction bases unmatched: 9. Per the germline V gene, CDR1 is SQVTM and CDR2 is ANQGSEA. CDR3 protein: CSVVASGLSTDTQYF. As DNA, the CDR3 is TGCAGCGTGGTGGCTAGCGGCCTGAGCACAGATACGCAGTATTTT.

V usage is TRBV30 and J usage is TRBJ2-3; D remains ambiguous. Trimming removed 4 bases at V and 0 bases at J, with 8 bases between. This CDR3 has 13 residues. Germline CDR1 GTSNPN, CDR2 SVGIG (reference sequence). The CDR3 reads CAWTETSTDTQYF. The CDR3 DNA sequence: TGTGCCTGGACCGAAACTAGCACAGATACGCAGTATTTT.

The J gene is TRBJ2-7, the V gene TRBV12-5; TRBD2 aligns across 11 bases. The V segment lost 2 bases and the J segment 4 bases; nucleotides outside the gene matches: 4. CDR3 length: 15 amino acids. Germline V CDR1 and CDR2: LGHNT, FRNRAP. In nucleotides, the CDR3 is TGTGCTAGTGGTTTGACTAGCGGGGGATCTTACGAGCAGTACTTC. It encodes CASGLTSGGSYEQYF. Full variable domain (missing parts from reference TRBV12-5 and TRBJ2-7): DARVTQTPRHKVTEMGQEVTMRCQPILGHNTVFWYRQTMMQGLELLAYFRNRAPLDDSGMPKDRFSAEMPDATLATLKIQPSEPRDSAVYFCASGLTSGGSYEQYFGPGTRLTVT.

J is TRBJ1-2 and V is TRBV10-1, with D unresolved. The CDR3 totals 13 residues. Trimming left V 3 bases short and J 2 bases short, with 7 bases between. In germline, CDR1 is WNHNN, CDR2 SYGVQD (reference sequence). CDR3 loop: CASSEVRNYGYTF. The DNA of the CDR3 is TGCGCCAGCAGTGAAGTCCGAAACTATGGCTACACCTTC.

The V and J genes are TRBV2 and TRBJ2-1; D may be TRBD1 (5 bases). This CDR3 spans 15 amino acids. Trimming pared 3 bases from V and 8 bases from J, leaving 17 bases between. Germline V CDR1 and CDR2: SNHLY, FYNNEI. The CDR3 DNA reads TGTGCCAGCAGTGATCTCGGGCAGGGAATGGATGAGCAGTTCTTC. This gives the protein CASSDLGQGMDEQFF.

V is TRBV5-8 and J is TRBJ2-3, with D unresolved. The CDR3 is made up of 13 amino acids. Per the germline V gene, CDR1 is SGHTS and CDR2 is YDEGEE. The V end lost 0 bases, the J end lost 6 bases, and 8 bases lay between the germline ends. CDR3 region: CASSLADWDTQYF. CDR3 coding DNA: TGTGCCAGCAGCTTGGCCGATTGGGATACGCAGTATTTT.